The clone carrying this T cell receptor beta chain was seen at least ten times. One entry per CDR3 protein, called by TCRdb with MiXCR from the RT-PCR reads. The repertoire holds about 680,000 distinct CDR3 sequences, approximately 14% seen once, with 3% to 4.5% in the top ten. This TCR came from a female donor in good health, serving as a healthy control. The sample comprised memory CD4+ T cells from blood.

CDR3 DNA sequence: TGCGCCAGCAGCTTGGAGGGTAGCAATCAGCCCCAGCATTTT. Its translation: CASSLEGSNQPQHF. The rearrangement uses TRBV5-1 and TRBJ1-5; no reliable D call. Germline lookup yields CDR1 SGHRS and CDR2 YFSETQ. The CDR3 contains 14 residues. Trimming removed 0 bases from V and 0 bases from J, with 4 bases in between.